One sample yielded the 9 T cell receptor beta chains listed below, sequenced in a study of blood T cell repertoires in COVID-19 (dated by TCRdb to 2020 to 2021). Library construction relied on the immunoSEQ multiplex PCR assay. The immuneACCESS repertoire file appears here via TCRdb, limited to in-frame rearrangements. These files lack a portion of the clones; in checked studies, under half of the deficit traces to unresolved V genes, and the cause of the others is not known. The sample profile shows fewer than 350,000 clones; roughly 87% of them were found once. Almost 9.5% of the sample lies in the top ten. Source material: peripheral blood. These receptors were obtained from a man aged 18 to 30 with active or convalescent COVID-19.

The chain links TRBV2 to TRBJ1-2; TRBD1 is a possible D gene (6 bases). V lost 9 bases and J 4 bases, leaving 18 bases between the germline ends. CDR1 and CDR2 from the germline V gene are SNHLY and FYNNEI. The CDR3 runs to 14 residues. This CDR3 reads CASKPNREFYGYTF. For the CDR3, the DNA is TGTGCCAGTAAACCGAACAGGGAATTCTATGGCTACACCTTC.

As DNA, the CDR3 is TGTGCCAGCAGCCCTCGACAGGGAATACCGGGGGAGCAGTACTTC. It codes for CASSPRQGIPGEQYF. This rearrangement joins TRBV14 to TRBJ2-7, with 7 bases identical to TRBD1. This CDR3 region has 15 residues. V gave up 4 bases and J gave up 7 bases; unmatched junction bases: 13. From germline, CDR1 is SGHDN and CDR2 FVKESK.

This clone was seen only once. This sample includes further DNA sequences coding for the same CDR3. J is TRBJ1-2 and V is TRBV7-2, with 11 bases that match TRBD1. The germline V gene encodes CDR1 SGHTA and CDR2 FQGNSA. The CDR3 length is 14 residues. J gave up 4 bases and V 6 bases, and 4 bases lay outside the gene matches. CDR3 protein: CASSSGQGAYGYTF. CDR3 nucleotides: TGTGCCAGCAGTTCTGGACAGGGGGCCTATGGCTACACCTTC. Full variable domain (outside the CDR3, taken from reference TRBV7-2 and TRBJ1-2): GAGVSQSPSNKVTEKGKDVELRCDPISGHTALYWYRQSLGQGLEFLIYFQGNSAPDKSGLPSDRFSAERTGGSVSTLTIQRTQQEDSAVYLCASSSGQGAYGYTFGSGTRLTVV.

J is TRBJ1-2 and V is TRBV19; 7 nucleotides line up with TRBD1. V lost 3 bases and J lost 8; bases outside the gene matches: 18. The CDR3 is 17 amino acids. From germline, CDR1 is LNHDA and CDR2 SQIVND (reference sequence). CDR3 in amino acids: CASSIRKLGQPFIGYTF. The CDR3 DNA reads TGTGCCAGTAGTATTAGGAAGTTGGGACAGCCTTTTATCGGCTACACCTTC.

A few counts support this clone. The chain employs TRBV3-1 (or the pseudogene TRBV3-2) and TRBJ2-1; D is perhaps TRBD1 (5 bases). V shed 0 bases and J shed 2 bases, with 5 bases lying between them. The CDR3 totals 14 residues. CDR1 and CDR2 (germline): LGHDT, YNNKEL (reference sequence). The CDR3 region is CASSQEGAYNEQFF. For the CDR3, the DNA is TGTGCCAGCAGCCAAGAAGGGGCCTACAATGAGCAGTTCTTC.

V usage is TRBV3-1 (or the pseudogene TRBV3-2) and J usage is TRBJ1-1; 9 nucleotides match TRBD1. CDR3 length: 16 residues. Germline CDR1 LGHDT, CDR2 YNNKEL (reference sequence). Losses at the gene ends were 5 bases for V and 3 bases for J; bases not matched to a gene: 10. The DNA for the CDR3 is TGTGCCAGCAGCTGGGCGACAGGGGGTAGGGACACTGAAGCTTTCTTT. Translating gives CASSWATGGRDTEAFF.

This chain uses TRBV4-1 with TRBJ1-3, with a tentative D call TRBD1 (6 bases). Trimming removed 4 bases at V and 0 bases at J, with 13 bases between. Germline V CDR1 and CDR2: MGHRA, YSYEKL. This CDR3 has 16 amino acids. The CDR3 loop is CASSPRGVSSGNTIYF. CDR3 DNA sequence: TGCGCCAGCAGCCCCAGGGGCGTAAGCTCTGGAAACACCATATATTTT.

V gene TRBV11-2 combines with J gene TRBJ2-1; D not certain. Germline values: CDR1 SGHAT, CDR2 FQNNGV. This CDR3 is 13 amino acids long. Trimming removed 0 bases at V and 10 bases at J, with 10 bases between. The CDR3 sequence is CASSLDFRGEQFF. In DNA form, the CDR3 reads TGTGCCAGCAGCTTAGATTTTCGCGGAGAGCAGTTCTTC.

This chain joins TRBV4-3 and TRBJ2-7, with TRBD2 as a possible D gene (5 bases). Trimming removed 0 bases at V and 2 bases at J, with 11 bases between. There are 15 residues in the CDR3. Germline lookup yields CDR1 LGHNA and CDR2 YSLEER. CDR3: CASSQDRTYPYEQYF. In DNA form, the CDR3 reads TGCGCCAGCAGCCAAGACAGGACTTACCCCTACGAGCAGTACTTC.